This T cell receptor beta chain is drawn from a study of molecular identifiers for immune sequencing clone quantification. Study findings and constraints: In naive cells, clones above 20 RNA copies held under 1% of molecules, whereas in effector cells they held over 99%.

Germline CDR1 reads ENHRY; CDR2 reads SYGVKD. The CDR3 has 13 amino acids. TCRdb recomputed calls from the PCR reads with MiXCR, one row per CDR3 protein. The sample includes around 70,000 distinct CDR3 sequences, under 20% seen only once; the top ten take 1.5% to 1.7%. Comments on this clonotype: Its target is unknown. One base away lies a much larger clone, so this may be a sequencing read error.

Construction of naive CD8 libraries employed about 17,000 to 1,100,000 sorted cells together with 10%, 30% or 50% RNA. Sequenced material: naive CD8+ T cells from blood, with Jurkat cell RNA spiked in. Subset here: FACS-sorted CD8+CD4-CCR7+CD45RA+ naive T cells. The chain joins TRBV10-3 to TRBJ2-7; D uncertain. This TCR came from a human donor in good health. Some libraries in this study had Jurkat cell RNA spiked in. The CDR3 is CATSGVTSYEQYF. The CDR3 nucleotides are TGTGCCACCAGTGGAGTTACCTCCTACGAGCAGTACTTC.